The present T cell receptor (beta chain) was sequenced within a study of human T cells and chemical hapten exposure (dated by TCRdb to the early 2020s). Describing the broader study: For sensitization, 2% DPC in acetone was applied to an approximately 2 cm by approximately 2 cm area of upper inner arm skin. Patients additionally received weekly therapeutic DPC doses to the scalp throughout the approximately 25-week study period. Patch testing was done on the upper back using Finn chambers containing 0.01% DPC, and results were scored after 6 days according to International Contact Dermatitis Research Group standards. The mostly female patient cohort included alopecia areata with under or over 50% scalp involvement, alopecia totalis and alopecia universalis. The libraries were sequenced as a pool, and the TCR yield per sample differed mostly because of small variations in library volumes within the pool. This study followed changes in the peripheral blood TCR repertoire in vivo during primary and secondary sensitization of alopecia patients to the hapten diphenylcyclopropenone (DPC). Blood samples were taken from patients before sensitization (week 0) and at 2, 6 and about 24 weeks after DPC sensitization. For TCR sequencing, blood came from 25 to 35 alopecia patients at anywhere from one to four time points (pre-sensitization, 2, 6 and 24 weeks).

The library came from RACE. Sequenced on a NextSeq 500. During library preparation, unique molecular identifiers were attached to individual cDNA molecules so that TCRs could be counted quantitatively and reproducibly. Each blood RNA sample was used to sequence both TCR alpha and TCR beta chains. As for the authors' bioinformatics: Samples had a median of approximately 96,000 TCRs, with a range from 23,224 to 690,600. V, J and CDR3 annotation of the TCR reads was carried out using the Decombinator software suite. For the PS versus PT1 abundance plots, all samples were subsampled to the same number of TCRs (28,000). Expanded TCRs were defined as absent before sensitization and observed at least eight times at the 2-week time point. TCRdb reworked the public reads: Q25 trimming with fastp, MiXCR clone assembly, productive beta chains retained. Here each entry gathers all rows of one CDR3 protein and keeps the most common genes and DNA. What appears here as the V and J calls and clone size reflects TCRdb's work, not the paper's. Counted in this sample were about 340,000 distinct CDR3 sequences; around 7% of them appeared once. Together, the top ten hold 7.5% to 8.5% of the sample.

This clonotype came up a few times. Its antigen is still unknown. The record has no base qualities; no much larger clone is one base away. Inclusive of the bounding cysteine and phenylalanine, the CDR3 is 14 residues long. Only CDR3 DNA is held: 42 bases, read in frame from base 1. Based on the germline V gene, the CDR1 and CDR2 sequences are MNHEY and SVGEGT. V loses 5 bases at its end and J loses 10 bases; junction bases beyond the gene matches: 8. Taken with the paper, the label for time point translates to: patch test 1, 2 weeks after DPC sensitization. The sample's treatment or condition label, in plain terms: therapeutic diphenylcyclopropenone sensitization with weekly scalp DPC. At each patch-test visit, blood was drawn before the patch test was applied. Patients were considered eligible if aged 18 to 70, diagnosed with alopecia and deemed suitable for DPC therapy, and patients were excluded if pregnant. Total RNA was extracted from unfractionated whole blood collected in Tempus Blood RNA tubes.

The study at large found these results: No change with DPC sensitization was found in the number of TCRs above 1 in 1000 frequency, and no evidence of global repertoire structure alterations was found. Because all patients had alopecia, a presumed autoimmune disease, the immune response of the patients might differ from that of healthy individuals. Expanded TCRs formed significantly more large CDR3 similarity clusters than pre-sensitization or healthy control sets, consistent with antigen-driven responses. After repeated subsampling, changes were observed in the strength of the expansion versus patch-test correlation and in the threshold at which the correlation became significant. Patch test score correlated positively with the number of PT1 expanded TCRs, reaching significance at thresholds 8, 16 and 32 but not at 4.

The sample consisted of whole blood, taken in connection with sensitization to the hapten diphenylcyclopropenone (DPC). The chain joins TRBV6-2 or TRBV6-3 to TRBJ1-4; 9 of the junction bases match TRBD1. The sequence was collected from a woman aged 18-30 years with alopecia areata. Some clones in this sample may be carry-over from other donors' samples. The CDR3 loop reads CASSLGQGLRKLFF. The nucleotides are TGTGCCAGCAGTCTGGGACAGGGATTACGAAAACTGTTTTTT.